Below, one TCR beta chain is given with its context. The CDR3 is 13 residues long. Germline CDR1 is SGHVS and CDR2 is FNYEAQ. TCRdb reprocessed the 5' RACE reads; each CDR3 protein has one entry and no DNA is given. The sample features about 110,000 distinct CDR3 sequences, with around 18% in its top ten. These data come from a study of T cells expressing NK-cell markers. Sequencing was performed on blood T cells: a sorted CD56 or NKG2C T cell subset, CD4+ or CD8+ T cells, or bulk PBMC T cells (not recorded which). This receptor was obtained from a woman between 18 and 70 years old in good health. The V call is TRBV7-6, the J call TRBJ1-5. Here the CDR3 reads CASSPGLEPDQHF.